This T cell receptor (beta chain) stems from a study of cytomegalovirus exposure and HLA in healthy donors listed by TCRdb under 2017. Background for the entire study: An earlier analysis of 587 of the donors reported about 260 Gb of sequence data and 95 million to 120 million unique TCR beta sequences obtained from about 179 million T cells. About 330 gigabases of sequencing data and around 85 million unique TCR sequences made up an early release that covered 500 to 700 HLA-typed donors. Among the roughly 400 genotyped donors, about 83% belonged to the genetic ancestry cluster associated with self-reported Caucasian donors. The aim of the study was to test whether cataloging public T cell receptors could identify signatures of past pathogen exposure. The study profiled the T cell repertoires of around 700 subjects by immunosequencing and related them to cytomegalovirus serostatus. Besides the first cohort of 500 to 700 subjects, a separate validation cohort made up of over 95 different subjects was used. To predict cytomegalovirus infection status, the study brought together high-throughput TCR immunosequencing, statistical association of individual TCRs with disease status, and machine learning. A later analysis re-analyzed previously published TCR beta repertoires from about 730 donors and added high-resolution HLA genotyping to study TCR occurrence patterns. The later analysis used no new phenotypic data to find candidate immune exposures, relying instead on TCR beta sequences and their occurrence across donors. In an earlier analysis of about 590 of the donors, high-throughput TCR beta sequencing was used to judge whether each TCR beta V gene segment behaved as functional or pseudogenic. Donor age, sex, ethnicity and CMV serostatus were compiled alongside the repertoire data. A later genetic analysis took genome-wide SNP genotypes for about three fifths of the roughly 670 donors and used that subset as a discovery cohort. Every repertoire in the discovery cohort had been generated on one and the same sequencing platform. HLA typing covered class I and class II loci at four-digit resolution. The number of donors typed differed by locus, with 629-630 for A, B, C, DRB1 and DQB1, approximately 500 for DQA1, over 600 for DPA1, and around 450 for DPB1. Roughly 5 DR-DQ haplotypes were handled as single units for association and clustering because linkage in the cohort was strong. Among roughly 400 genotyped donors of the cohort, an average of roughly 240,000 unique TCR beta nucleotide sequences were sequenced per donor, roughly 20% of them non-productive.

V is reduced by 5 bases and J by 4 bases, leaving a spacing of 15 bases between them. There are 14 amino acids in the CDR3, from cysteine to phenylalanine inclusive. Solely the CDR3 DNA is kept, with 42 bases framed from the first base. From the germline V gene, CDR1 is MNHGY and CDR2 is SAAAGT. Overall study results and their limits: Most TCR sequences were seen in very few donors, while some public TCRs were found in many individuals. A later analysis found that HLA-associated TCR beta chains were more clonally expanded and had lower generation probabilities than equally common non-associated chains. In a later genetic analysis, fewer N-insertions in productive TCRs were reported among donors in an Asian-associated ancestry cluster than the approximately 710-donor mean. Cytomegalovirus status was reported to be diagnosed by the classifier with high specificity and sensitivity in both the original and validation cohorts. A cluster of highly shared sequence variants was judged likely to be a technical artifact of the sequencing pipeline. It was suggested by the authors that the approach could potentially be generalized to other disease states and immunological phenotypes. V-gene and J-gene trimming of TCR beta chains was associated with a missense DCLRE1C variant in a later genetic analysis, and the association was replicated in an independent cohort. Some IMGT-functional V segments, including TRBV6-2 and TRBV6-3, could not be told apart with the 87-base-pair reads, so those segments were excluded. Only TCR beta chains were sequenced in this cohort, and the absence of alpha or paired-chain data limited detectable features. Because HLA typing was missing for some donors at each locus, association tests included only the typed subset. In vitro tests confirmed that a few of the cytomegalovirus-associated TCR beta chains recognize cytomegalovirus antigens. In a later analysis, TCR association rates were found to vary across HLA loci, with the most associated TCRs seen for DRB1 alleles and the fewest for HLA-C alleles. A later analysis found that most CMV-associated TCR beta chains appeared HLA-restricted, with HLA associations seemingly driven largely by CMV exposure. When HLA alleles, especially DR and DQ, strongly co-occurred, attributing TCR associations to individual alleles was difficult. Immune exposure information for the cohort was limited to CMV serostatus. The study gave a list of under 200 TCR beta chains associated with cytomegalovirus. In an earlier analysis of some 640 of the donors, most TCR beta V segments were observed in productive rearrangements about 90% or about 30% of the time, broadly matching IMGT annotations. Linkage disequilibrium might explain the correlated functional status among segregating V segments, but an unknown experimental factor could not be excluded. Because counts were too low, about 17 rarely observed V segments, including chromosome 9 orphons, were excluded from the earlier analysis of 587 of the donors. In a later analysis, more than 15,000 TCR beta sequences were associated with specific HLA alleles at a false discovery rate of 0.05. A further reported finding was that TCR beta sequences accurately predicted the HLA-A and HLA-B alleles for most subjects in the first cohort. Several of the top co-occurrence clusters appeared to be linked to parvovirus B19, influenza, CMV and Epstein-Barr virus, according to a later analysis. Presence/absence analyses assumed roughly uniform sequencing depth across donors, an assumption that may not hold.

The cohort was made up of approximately 700 healthy bone marrow donors. Cohort members were all nominally healthy when sampled, although unrecorded immune exposures were likely present. The donor was CMV seronegative and belonged to the group of 352 seronegative cohort members. Every donor gave a peripheral blood sample, and the peripheral blood mononuclear cells from that sample were used for TCR beta sequencing. Genomic DNA was extracted from the blood cell samples with the Qiagen DNeasy Blood Extraction Kit. The count of this clone is one. Its antigen is still unknown. Base qualities were left out, and no much larger clone turns up one base away. The library was made by the immunoSEQ multiplex PCR assay. For the multiplex PCR, a mixture combining 60 forward primers for TCR Vbeta segments and 13 reverse primers for TCR Jbeta segments was used. The CDR3 region of rearranged TCR beta genes was amplified from genomic DNA with a multiplex PCR assay. Amplified TCR beta libraries were sequenced as 87-base-pair reads on the Illumina HiSeq System. The original pipeline was this. A later analysis tallied tens of millions of unique TCR beta chains across the 700 or so repertoires, and around 9.9 million of those chains were shared by two or more donors. A nearest-neighbor algorithm error-corrected the raw reads and collapsed the reads into unique sequences, merging closely related sequences to remove PCR and sequencing errors. To assign V, D and J gene segments, CDR3 sequences were aligned to IMGT reference sequences. For a sequence to be retained, a match of at least six nucleotides was required to both a V gene segment and a J gene segment. Rearrangements were classified as productive when the CDR3 lacked stop codons and remained in frame with V and J, and all other rearrangements were classified as non-productive. Following IMGT convention, CDR3 was defined as the stretch from the second conserved V-encoded cysteine up to the conserved J-encoded phenylalanine. The earlier analysis of more than 450 of the donors excluded sequences that lacked an unambiguous match to a single V gene segment. An earlier analysis of almost 600 of the donors classified V segments as functional when productive rearrangements were above 56.7% and as segregating when the standard deviation between donors was above 5%. A statistical classification framework was built to diagnose cytomegalovirus status from the catalog of TCR beta chain sequences. V and J gene assignment, in a later analysis, came from comparing TCR nucleotide sequences with IMGT/GENE-DB human TR gene sequences. Using the TCRdist pipeline, a later analysis assigned CDR3 sequences along with most-parsimonious VDJ recombination scenarios. A later analysis defined each TCR beta chain by its CDR3 amino acid sequence plus V-gene family, and excluded reads lacking a unique V-gene family. As a way to deal with suspected cross-contamination and a sequencing artifact, a later analysis dropped nearly 600 nucleotide sequences that were highly shared and had low generation probability. A later analysis calculated a clonal expansion index for each public chain from normalized within-repertoire ranks of inferred template counts. A later analysis computed generation probabilities with a VDJ recombination model fitted to out-of-frame rearrangements, and checked the results against IGoR. Hypergeometric tests were used in a later analysis to score TCR-TCR, TCR-HLA and TCR-CMV co-occurrence, with a repertoire-size bias correction applied to the TCR pairs. False discovery rates were estimated in a later analysis by permuting HLA or CMV assignments 20 times. In a later analysis, co-occurring TCRs were grouped using DBSCAN, with TCRdist sequence similarity added in when clustering inside HLA-allele-positive subsets. For co-occurrence clustering, repertoires with fewer than 30,000 or more than 120,000 public chains were excluded, along with about five repertoires with anomalous nucleotide sharing. Sourced from immuneACCESS, this table was stored by TCRdb with only in-frame sequences that have V and J called. A share of the clones is absent; for the studies checked, an unresolved V gene accounts for under half, and the remainder has no known explanation. V and J calls and clone size follow that table, whereas D and trimming were derived from the DNA. For this sample there are 90,000 to 110,000 clones; over 70% appear just once. The ten largest account for approximately 2% of the sample.

The sequence derives from a man aged 25 to 40 in good health and CMV-seronegative. The sequenced sample consisted of PBMCs. The chain links TRBV6-8 with TRBJ2-7; the D segment could be TRBD1, given 5 matching bases. The CDR3 region reads CASSNRSSPYEQYF. The DNA is TGTGCCAGCAGTAACAGGTCAAGCCCTTACGAGCAGTACTTC.